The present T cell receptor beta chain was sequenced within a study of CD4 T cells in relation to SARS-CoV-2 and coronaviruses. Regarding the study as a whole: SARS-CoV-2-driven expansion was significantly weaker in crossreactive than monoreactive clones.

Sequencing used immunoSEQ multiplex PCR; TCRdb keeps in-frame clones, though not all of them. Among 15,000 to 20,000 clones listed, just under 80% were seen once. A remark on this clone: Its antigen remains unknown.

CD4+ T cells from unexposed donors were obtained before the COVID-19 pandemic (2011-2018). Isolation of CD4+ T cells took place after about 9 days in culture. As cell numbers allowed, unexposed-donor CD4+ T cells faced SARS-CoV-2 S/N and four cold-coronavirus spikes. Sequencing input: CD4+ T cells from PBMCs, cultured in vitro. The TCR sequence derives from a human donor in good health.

The DNA for the CDR3 is TGTGCCAGCAGTCTCGACAGGGGCGGAAGGTCACCCCTCCACTTT. It translates to CASSLDRGGRSPLHF. The chain joins TRBV2 to TRBJ1-6, with 8 bases that match TRBD1. The CDR3 runs 15 residues. Germline lookup yields CDR1 SNHLY and CDR2 FYNNEI. V dropped 5 bases and J dropped 10; count of bases not matched to a gene: 10.